The 21 T cell receptor beta chains listed next were all sequenced from one sample in a study of molecular identifiers for immune sequencing clone quantification. TCRdb re-derived calls from the PCR reads in MiXCR, one entry per CDR3 protein. The sample includes 460,000 or so distinct CDR3 sequences, 20% to 25% of them seen just once. The material sequenced was naive CD8+ T cells from blood, with Jurkat cell RNA spiked in. Subset described: FACS-sorted CD8+CD4-CCR7+CD45RA+ naive T cells. The receptor source for this set is a human donor in good health. Some libraries in this study had Jurkat cell RNA spiked in.

Comment on this clonotype: This may be a read error, as it is one base from a much larger clone. V usage is TRBV9 and J usage is TRBJ2-2; a possible D gene is TRBD1 (6 bases). Germline V gene sequence: CDR1 SGDLS, CDR2 YYNGEE. This CDR3 spans 13 amino acids. The CDR3 sequence: CAGRGQNTGELFF. CDR3 DNA sequence: TGTGCCGGCAGGGGACAGAACACCGGGGAGCTGTTTTTT.

A word on this clonotype: The junction differs from germline at one of its ends, possibly a read error. The J gene is TRBJ2-7, the V gene TRBV30; D may correspond to TRBD1 or TRBD2 (5 bases each). There are 12 residues in the CDR3. Germline loops: CDR1 GTSNPN, CDR2 SVGIG (reference sequence). CDR3 nucleotides: TGTGCCTTGAGTTTCGTGGGGGAAGAGCAGTACTTC. It is translated as CALSFVGEEQYF.

The chain joins TRBV27 to TRBJ2-3, with 12 bases identical to TRBD2. The J segment lost 3 bases and the V segment lost 5 bases, leaving 9 bases of the junction unmatched. CDR1 MNHEY and CDR2 SMNVEV come from the germline V gene (reference sequence). The CDR3 sequence is 17 residues long. The CDR3, as DNA: TGTGCCAGCAGTCCGGTTCTAGCGGGAGGGCCAACAGATACGCAGTATTTT. Amino acid sequence: CASSPVLAGGPTDTQYF.

The table lists this clonotype with many counts. This chain uses TRBV25-1 with TRBJ2-5; D is uncertain. Trimming pared 1 base from V and 5 bases from J, leaving 8 bases between. The CDR3 runs 13 residues. CDR1 and CDR2 from the germline V gene are MGHDK and SYGVNS. For the CDR3, the DNA is TGTGCCAGCAGTGAATCCCTGGCTGAGACCCAGTACTTC. Encoded protein: CASSESLAETQYF.

This chain connects TRBV5-4 to TRBJ2-7, with TRBD2 matching 12 bases. The CDR3 sequence is 16 residues long. V gave up 4 bases and J gave up 3 bases; unmatched junction bases: 8. The germline gives CDR1 SGHNT, CDR2 YYREEE (reference sequence). The CDR3, as DNA: TGTGCCAGCAGCGCGGGACTAGCGGGTAGAGGCTACGAGCAGTACTTC. It specifies CASSAGLAGRGYEQYF.

A remark on this clonotype: One end of the junction varies from germline; a read error may be responsible. The gene calls are TRBV6-2 or TRBV6-3 and TRBJ1-2, with a possible D match to TRBD1 (6 bases). The germline V gene encodes CDR1 MNHEY and CDR2 SVGEGT. CDR3 length equals 14 residues. The CDR3 protein is CAGSFPGTSEIHTF. CDR3 DNA sequence: TGTGCCGGCAGTTTCCCTGGGACATCCGAGATACACACCTTC.

This clonotype was counted only a few times. The chain combines TRBV2 with TRBJ2-7, with D perhaps matching TRBD1 (5 bases). The ends were cut back, 9 bases at V and 0 bases at J, with 12 bases in the middle. CDR3 length: 13 residues. Germline V gene data show CDR1 as SNHLY and CDR2 as FYNNEI. The CDR3 coding sequence is TGTGCCAGTTCGACAGAGAGCTCCTACGAGCAGTACTTC. Amino acid sequence: CASSTESSYEQYF.

This clonotype was seen a few times. This rearrangement joins TRBV20-1 to TRBJ2-7, with 12 bases matching TRBD2. Trimming at V came to 6 bases and at J to 0 bases, leaving 9 bases not matched to a gene. CDR1 is DFQATT and CDR2 is SNEGSKA in the germline V gene (reference sequence). CDR3 length: 16 amino acids. CDR3 region: CSAIPRLAGASYEQYF. CDR3 nucleotide sequence: TGCAGTGCCATCCCAAGACTAGCGGGGGCCTCCTACGAGCAGTACTTC.

V and J are TRBV19 and TRBJ2-2, with D uncertain. Trimming pared 3 bases from V and 6 bases from J, leaving 17 bases between. This CDR3 region has 16 residues. Looked up from germline, CDR1 is LNHDA and CDR2 is SQIVND (reference sequence). The CDR3 loop is CASSIPTLHSSGELFF. CDR3 nucleotide sequence: TGTGCCAGTAGTATCCCGACACTACACTCCTCCGGGGAGCTGTTTTTT. Using reference TRBV19 and TRBJ2-2 for the parts outside the CDR3, the full variable domain is DGGITQSPKYLFRKEGQNVTLSCEQNLNHDAMYWYRQDPGQGLRLIYYSQIVNDFQKGDIAEGYSVSREKKESFPLTVTSAQKNPTAFYLCASSIPTLHSSGELFFGEGSRLTVL.

A note on this clonotype: Compared with germline, one end of the junction differs, possibly owing to a read error. V gene TRBV20-1 combines with J gene TRBJ2-7, with D possibly matching TRBD1 (6 bases). Germline values: CDR1 DFQATT, CDR2 SNEGSKA (reference sequence). The CDR3 consists of 13 residues. CDR3 loop: CGARPQGFYEQYF. The CDR3, as DNA: TGCGGTGCTAGACCACAGGGTTTCTACGAGCAGTACTTC.

Note on this clonotype: Given the absence of the conserved phenylalanine or tryptophan at the CDR3 end, a read error is likely. The chain carries TRBV5-1 and TRBJ2-7, with D tentatively TRBD1 (6 bases). The ends were cut back, 2 bases at V and 1 base at J, with 7 bases in the middle. CDR1 and CDR2 (germline): SGHRS, YFSETQ. This CDR3 region has 13 residues. The chain's CDR3 is CASSFGTSYEQYL. CDR3 in DNA: TGCGCCAGCAGCTTCGGGACATCCTACGAGCAGTACCTC.

Details on this clonotype: Possible read error: a much larger clone is one base away. The rearrangement joins TRBV7-3 to TRBJ2-3, with D perhaps TRBD1 (5 bases). This CDR3 spans 15 amino acids. Germline V CDR1 and CDR2: SGHTA, FQGTGA. The V end lost 1 base, the J end lost 5 bases, and 13 bases lay between the germline ends. CDR3 nucleotide sequence: TGTGCCAGCAGCTTAATAGGATGGGGCGTAGATACGCAGTATTTT. It translates to CASSLIGWGVDTQYF.

The chain combines TRBV6-1 with TRBJ2-7; either TRBD1 or TRBD2 may supply D (5 bases each). V was shortened by 6 bases and J by 7 bases, with 16 bases between the two germline ends. This CDR3 region has 13 residues. Germline values: CDR1 MNHNS, CDR2 SASEGT. The CDR3 region is CASSQTGPREQYF. In DNA, the CDR3 is TGTGCCAGCAGCCAAACGGGGCCAAGAGAGCAGTACTTC.

The rearrangement uses TRBV14 and TRBJ1-1; D gene unclear. CDR1 SGHDN and CDR2 FVKESK come from the germline V gene. This CDR3 is 14 amino acids long. V was trimmed by 3 bases and J by 3 bases, leaving 11 bases between them. The CDR3 region has the DNA TGTGCCAGCAGCCAGGCTACAGCCTACACTGAAGCTTTCTTT. Its protein product is CASSQATAYTEAFF.

This CDR3 reads CASSARWSGGVETQYF. The CDR3 nucleotides read TGCGCCAGCAGCGCCCGGTGGAGCGGGGGGGTTGAGACCCAGTACTTC. The rearrangement links TRBV5-1 to TRBJ2-5; 10 bases line up with TRBD2. The length of the CDR3 is 16 residues. Per germline, CDR1 SGHRS and CDR2 YFSETQ. Unmatched junction bases numbered 11, after V lost 4 bases and J lost 5 bases. Full variable domain (outside the CDR3, taken from reference TRBV5-1 and TRBJ2-5): KAGVTQTPRYLIKTRGQQVTLSCSPISGHRSVSWYQQTPGQGLQFLFEYFSETQRNKGNFPGRFSGRQFSNSRSEMNVSTLELGDSALYLCASSARWSGGVETQYFGPGTRLLVL.

This clonotype appeared a few times. The chain uses TRBV12-3 or TRBV12-4 and TRBJ2-7; TRBD2 matches at 7 bases. This CDR3 has 14 residues. The V and J ends lost 5 bases and 0 bases, in that order; junction bases with no gene match: 4. CDR3 nucleotides: TGTGCCAGCAGTCCAGCGGGGACCTCCTACGAGCAGTACTTC. It specifies CASSPAGTSYEQYF.

Concerning this clonotype itself: A single base separates this from a much larger clone, so it may be a read error. The J gene is TRBJ2-2, the V gene TRBV7-9, with 9 bases matching TRBD2. Germline CDR1 SEHNR, CDR2 FQNEAQ (reference sequence). This CDR3 spans 17 amino acids. CDR3 coding DNA: TGTGCCAGCAGCTTCAGAGCGGGAGGCCCGAACACCAGGGAGCTGTTTTTT. Its translation: CASSFRAGGPNTRELFF.

This clonotype was counted a few times. The CDR3 DNA is TGTGCCTGGAGTTTTCTCTCCCCCGGGGAGCTGTTTTTT. It encodes CAWSFLSPGELFF. V gene TRBV30 combines with J gene TRBJ2-2; D remains unclear. The CDR3 loop spans 13 amino acids. The V and J ends lost 2 bases and 6 bases respectively, with 10 bases between them. Germline CDR1 and CDR2: GTSNPN and SVGIG (reference sequence).

Many counts were recorded for this clonotype. The chain is built from TRBV4-3 and TRBJ1-4; D gene uncertain. The CDR3 totals 15 residues. The germline V and J ends were trimmed by 0 bases and 5 bases, with 10 bases remaining between them. Germline CDR1 LGHNA, CDR2 YSLEER. CDR3: CASSQDDSDNEKLFF. CDR3 nucleotides: TGCGCCAGCAGCCAAGATGACTCAGACAATGAAAAACTGTTTTTT.

The chain combines TRBV29-1 with TRBJ2-2; either TRBD1 or TRBD2 may supply D (5 bases each). The CDR3 loop spans 12 amino acids. Deletions cut 4 bases from V and 7 bases from J, with 10 bases between. Germline V lookup: CDR1 SQVTM, CDR2 ANQGSEA. The CDR3: CSVGGVHGELFF. DNA of the CDR3: TGCAGCGTTGGAGGGGTTCACGGGGAGCTGTTTTTT.

Worth noting for this clonotype: The junction differs from germline at one of its ends, possibly a read error. This chain uses TRBV2 with TRBJ1-4, with a weak D call TRBD1 (5 bases). The CDR3 sequence is 14 residues long. CDR1 SNHLY and CDR2 FYNNEI come from the germline V gene. The CDR3 is CASSVTGPNEKLLF. DNA for the CDR3: TGTGCCAGCAGTGTCACAGGTCCTAATGAAAAACTGCTTTTT.